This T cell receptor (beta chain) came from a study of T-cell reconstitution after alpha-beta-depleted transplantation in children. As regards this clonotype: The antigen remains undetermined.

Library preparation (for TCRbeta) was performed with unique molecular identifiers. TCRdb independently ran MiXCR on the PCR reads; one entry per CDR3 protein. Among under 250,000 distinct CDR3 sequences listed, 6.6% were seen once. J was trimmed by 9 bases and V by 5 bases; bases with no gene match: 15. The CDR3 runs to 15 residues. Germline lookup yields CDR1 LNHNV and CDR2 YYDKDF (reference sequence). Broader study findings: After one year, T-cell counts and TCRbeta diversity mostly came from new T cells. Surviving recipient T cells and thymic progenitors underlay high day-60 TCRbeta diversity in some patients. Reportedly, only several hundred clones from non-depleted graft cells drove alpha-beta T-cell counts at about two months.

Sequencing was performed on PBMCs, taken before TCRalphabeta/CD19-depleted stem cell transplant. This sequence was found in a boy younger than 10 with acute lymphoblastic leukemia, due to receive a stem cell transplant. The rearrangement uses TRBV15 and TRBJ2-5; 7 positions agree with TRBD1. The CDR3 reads CATSEYRGAAVAQYF. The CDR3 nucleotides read TGTGCCACCAGCGAATACAGGGGAGCGGCGGTGGCCCAGTACTTC.